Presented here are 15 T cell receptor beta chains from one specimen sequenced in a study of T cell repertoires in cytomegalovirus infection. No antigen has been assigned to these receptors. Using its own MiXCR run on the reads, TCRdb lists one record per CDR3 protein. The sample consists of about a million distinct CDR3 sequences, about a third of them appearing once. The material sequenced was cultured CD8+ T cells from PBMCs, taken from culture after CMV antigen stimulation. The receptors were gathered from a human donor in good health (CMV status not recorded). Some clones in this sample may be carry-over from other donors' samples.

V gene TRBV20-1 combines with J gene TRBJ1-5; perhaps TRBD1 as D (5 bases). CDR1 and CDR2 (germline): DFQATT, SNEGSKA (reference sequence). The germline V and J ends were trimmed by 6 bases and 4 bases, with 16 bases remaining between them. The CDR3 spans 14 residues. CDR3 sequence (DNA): TGCAGTGCCACTGGGACTGCAGATAATCAGCCCCAGCATTTT. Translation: CSATGTADNQPQHF.

Here the CDR3 DNA reads TGTGCCAGCAGCTCCTTACCGGGACAGGGACACGAGCAGTACTTC. This sequence encodes CASSSLPGQGHEQYF. The chain joins TRBV13 to TRBJ2-7, with 9 bases matching TRBD1. Germline trimming cut 4 bases from V and 5 bases from J; bases unmatched to any gene: 9. Germline V lookup: CDR1 PRHDT, CDR2 FYEKMQ (reference sequence). CDR3 length equals 15 residues.

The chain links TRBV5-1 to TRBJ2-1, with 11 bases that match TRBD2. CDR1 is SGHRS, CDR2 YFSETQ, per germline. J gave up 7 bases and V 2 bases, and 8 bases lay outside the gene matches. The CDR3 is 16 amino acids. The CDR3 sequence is CASSFTSGGPRNEQFF. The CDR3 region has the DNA TGCGCCAGCAGCTTTACTAGCGGGGGACCTAGGAATGAGCAGTTCTTC.

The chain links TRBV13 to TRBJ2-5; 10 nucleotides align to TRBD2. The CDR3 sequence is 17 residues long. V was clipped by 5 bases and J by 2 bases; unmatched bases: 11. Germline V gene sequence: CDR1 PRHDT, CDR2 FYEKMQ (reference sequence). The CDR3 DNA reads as TGTGCCAGCAGCATGCTCTCTAGCGGGGGCCCACAAGAGACCCAGTACTTC. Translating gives CASSMLSSGGPQETQYF.

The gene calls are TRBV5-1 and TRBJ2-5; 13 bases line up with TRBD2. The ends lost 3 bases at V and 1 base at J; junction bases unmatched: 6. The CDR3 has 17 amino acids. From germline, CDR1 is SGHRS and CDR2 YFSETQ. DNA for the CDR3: TGCGCCAGCAGCTCGAGGGGACTAGCGGGGCTCCAAGAGACCCAGTACTTC. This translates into CASSSRGLAGLQETQYF.

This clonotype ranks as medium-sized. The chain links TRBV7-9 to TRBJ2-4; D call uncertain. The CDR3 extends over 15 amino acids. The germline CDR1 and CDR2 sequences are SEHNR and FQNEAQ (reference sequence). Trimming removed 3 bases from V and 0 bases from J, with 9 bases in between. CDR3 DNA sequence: TGTGCCAGCAGCTTTCAGTCTCTAGCCAAAAACATTCAGTACTTC. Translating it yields CASSFQSLAKNIQYF.

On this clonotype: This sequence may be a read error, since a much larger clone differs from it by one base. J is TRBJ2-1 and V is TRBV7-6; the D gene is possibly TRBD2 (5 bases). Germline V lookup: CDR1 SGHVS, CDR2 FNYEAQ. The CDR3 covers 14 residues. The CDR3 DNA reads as TGTGTCAGCAGCTTAGGAGGCACCCCCAATGAGCAGTTCTTC. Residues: CVSSLGGTPNEQFF.

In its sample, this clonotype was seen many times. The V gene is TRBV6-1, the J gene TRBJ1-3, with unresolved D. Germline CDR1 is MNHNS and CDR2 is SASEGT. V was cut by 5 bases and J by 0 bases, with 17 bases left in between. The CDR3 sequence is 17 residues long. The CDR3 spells CASSSGPIPISGNTIYF. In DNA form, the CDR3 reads TGTGCCAGCAGTTCCGGGCCTATCCCCATCTCTGGAAACACCATATATTTT.

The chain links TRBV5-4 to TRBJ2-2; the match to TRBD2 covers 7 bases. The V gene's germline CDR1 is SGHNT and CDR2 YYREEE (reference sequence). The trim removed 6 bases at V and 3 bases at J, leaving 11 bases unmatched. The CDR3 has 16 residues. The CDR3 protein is CASNLSGATHTGELFF. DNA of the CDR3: TGTGCCAGCAACTTAAGCGGGGCCACCCACACCGGGGAGCTGTTTTTT. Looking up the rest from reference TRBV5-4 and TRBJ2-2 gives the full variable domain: ETGVTQSPTHLIKTRGQQVTLRCSSQSGHNTVSWYQQALGQGPQFIFQYYREEENGRGNFPPRFSGLQFPNYSSELNVNALELDDSALYLCASNLSGATHTGELFFGEGSRLTVL.

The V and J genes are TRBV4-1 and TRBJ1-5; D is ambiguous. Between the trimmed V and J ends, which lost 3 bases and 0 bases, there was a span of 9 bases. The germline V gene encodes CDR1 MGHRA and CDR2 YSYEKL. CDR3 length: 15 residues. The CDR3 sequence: CASSHGKNSNQPQHF. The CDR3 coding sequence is TGCGCCAGCAGCCACGGAAAGAATAGCAATCAGCCCCAGCATTTT.

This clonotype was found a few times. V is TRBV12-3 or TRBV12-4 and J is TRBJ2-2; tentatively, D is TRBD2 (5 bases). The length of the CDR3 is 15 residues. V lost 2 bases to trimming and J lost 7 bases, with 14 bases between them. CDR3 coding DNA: TGTGCCAGCAGTTTAAGGGAGTTAGTTGGCGGGGAGCTGTTTTTT. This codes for CASSLRELVGGELFF.

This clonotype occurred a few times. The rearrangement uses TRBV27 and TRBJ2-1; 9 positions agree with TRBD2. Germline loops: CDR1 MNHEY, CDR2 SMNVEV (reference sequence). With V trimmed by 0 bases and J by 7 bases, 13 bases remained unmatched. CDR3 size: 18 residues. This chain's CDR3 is CASSLSIVGSGGGNEQFF. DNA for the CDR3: TGTGCCAGCAGTTTATCTATTGTAGGTAGCGGGGGTGGGAATGAGCAGTTCTTC.

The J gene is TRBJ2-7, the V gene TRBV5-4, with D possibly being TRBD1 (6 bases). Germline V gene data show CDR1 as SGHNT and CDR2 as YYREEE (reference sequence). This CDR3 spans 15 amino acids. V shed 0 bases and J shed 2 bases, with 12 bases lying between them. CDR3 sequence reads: CASSLGTGITYEQYV. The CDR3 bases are TGTGCCAGCAGCTTGGGAACAGGGATAACCTACGAGCAGTACGTC.

CDR3 region: CASSQLQGQETEAFF. The CDR3 DNA follows: TGCGCCAGCAGCCAATTACAGGGTCAAGAGACTGAAGCTTTCTTT. The chain has TRBV5-1 and TRBJ1-1; D is possibly TRBD1 (6 bases). CDR1 SGHRS and CDR2 YFSETQ come from the germline V gene. V lost 4 bases to trimming and J lost 5 bases, with 18 bases between them. The CDR3 is 15 residues long. The variable domain in full, completed from reference TRBV5-1 and TRBJ1-1, reads KAGVTQTPRYLIKTRGQQVTLSCSPISGHRSVSWYQQTPGQGLQFLFEYFSETQRNKGNFPGRFSGRQFSNSRSEMNVSTLELGDSALYLCASSQLQGQETEAFFGQGTRLTVV.

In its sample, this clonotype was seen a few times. The CDR3 is CSSDPGAPTDTQYF. For the CDR3, the DNA is TGCAGCTCCGACCCAGGGGCCCCCACAGATACGCAGTATTTT. This sequence joins TRBV29-1 and TRBJ2-3; TRBD1 is a possible D gene (6 bases). The CDR3 spans 14 residues. V was pared by 8 bases and J by 2 bases, with 17 bases between. Germline V gene lookup returns CDR1 SQVTM and CDR2 ANQGSEA.